A single sample is the source of the 2 T cell receptor beta chains below, sequenced in a study of beta chain features in type 1 diabetes. No antigens are known for them. General study points: People with Type 1 diabetes carried modestly yet significantly shorter TCRB CDR3s in all four CD4+ subsets.

The investigators reverse transcribed all of the isolated RNA, so they sequenced expressed TCRB transcripts. Assay: immunoSEQ multiplex PCR; the TCRdb copy retains only in-frame clones and omits some. The repertoire holds about 370,000 clones, 8.5% to 10% seen once, with less than 0.65% in the top ten. Sequencing was performed on central memory CD4+ T cells from blood. These receptors all come from a man younger than 45 with type 1 diabetes.

This rearrangement joins TRBV7-2 to TRBJ1-4; 7 bases are a match to TRBD1. Trimming removed 0 bases from V and 8 bases from J; junction bases left unmatched: 6. The CDR3 is 15 amino acids. Germline V lookup: CDR1 SGHTA, CDR2 FQGNSA. The CDR3 bases are TGTGCCAGCAGCTTAGCAGGGGGCCTTGGGGAAAAACTGTTTTTT. Amino acid sequence: CASSLAGGLGEKLFF.

CDR3 DNA: TGTGCCAGCAGCTTAGGGGCGGTCAATGAAAAACTGTTTTTT. This gives the protein CASSLGAVNEKLFF. The chain links TRBV7-9 to TRBJ1-4; D unresolved. The germline V and J ends were trimmed by 1 base and 5 bases, with 8 bases remaining between them. Germline V CDR1 and CDR2: SEHNR, FQNEAQ (reference sequence). This CDR3 has 14 amino acids.